This T cell receptor (beta chain) was observed in a study of OX40 agonist ivuxolimab in advanced cancers. Study conclusions and caveats: Certain nonresponding patients likewise had low normalized T-cell clonal expansion.

Points on this clone: The antigen is unknown.

With autoimmune disease history or systemic immunosuppression, patients were excluded. The assay was immunoSEQ multiplex PCR, and TCRdb's table has in-frame clones only and misses some. Here the sample spans about 56,000 clones, 85% to 90% being singletons. This material consisted of CD4+ or CD8+ T cells sorted from blood, taken in a trial of the OX40 agonist ivuxolimab. This sequence was found in an adult with an advanced solid tumor such as melanoma, head and neck, liver or kidney cancer.

Here the CDR3 reads CASSGEGVYGYTF. CDR3 nucleotides: TGTGCCAGCAGTGGGGAGGGAGTCTATGGCTACACCTTC. The V and J genes are TRBV2 and TRBJ1-2; no reliable D call. This CDR3 is 13 amino acids long. Trimming took 4 bases from V and 4 from J, leaving 10 bases between them. CDR1 and CDR2 (germline): SNHLY, FYNNEI.